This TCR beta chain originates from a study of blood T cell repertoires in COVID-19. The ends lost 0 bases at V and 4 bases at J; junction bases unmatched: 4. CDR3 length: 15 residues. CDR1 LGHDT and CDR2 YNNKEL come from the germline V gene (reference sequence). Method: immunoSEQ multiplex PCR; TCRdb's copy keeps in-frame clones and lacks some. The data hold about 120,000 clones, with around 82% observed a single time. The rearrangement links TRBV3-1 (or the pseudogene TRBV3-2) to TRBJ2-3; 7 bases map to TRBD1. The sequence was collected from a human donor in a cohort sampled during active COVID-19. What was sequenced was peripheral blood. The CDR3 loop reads CASSQEGTVPDTQYF. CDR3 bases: TGTGCCAGCAGCCAAGAGGGGACAGTCCCAGATACGCAGTATTTT.